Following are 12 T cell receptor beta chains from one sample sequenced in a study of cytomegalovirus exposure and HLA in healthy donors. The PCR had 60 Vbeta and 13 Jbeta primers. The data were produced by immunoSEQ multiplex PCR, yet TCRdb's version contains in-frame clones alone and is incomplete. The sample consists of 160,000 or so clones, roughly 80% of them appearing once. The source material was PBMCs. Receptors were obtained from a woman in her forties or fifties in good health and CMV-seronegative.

CDR3: CASRTDRGPYQPQHF. The CDR3 DNA is TGTGCCAGCAGAACGGACAGGGGGCCGTATCAGCCCCAGCATTTT. This rearrangement joins TRBV28 to TRBJ1-5, with TRBD1 identical over 11 bases. Germline-derived CDR1 and CDR2 are MDHEN and SYDVKM. The J segment lost 5 bases and the V segment lost 6 bases, leaving 6 bases of the junction unmatched. CDR3 length equals 15 residues.

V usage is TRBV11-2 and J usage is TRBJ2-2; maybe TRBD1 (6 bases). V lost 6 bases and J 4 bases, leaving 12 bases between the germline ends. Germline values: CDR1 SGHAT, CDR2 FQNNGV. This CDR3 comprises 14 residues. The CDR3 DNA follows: TGTGCCAGCAGTCTACAGGGCTCCACCGGGGAGCTGTTTTTT. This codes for CASSLQGSTGELFF.

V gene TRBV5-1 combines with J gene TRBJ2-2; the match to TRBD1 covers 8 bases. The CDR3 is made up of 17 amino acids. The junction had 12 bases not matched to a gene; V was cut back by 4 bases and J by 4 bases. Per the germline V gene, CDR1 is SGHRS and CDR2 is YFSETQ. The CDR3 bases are TGCGCCAGCAGCCCATCCCTTCGGACAGGGCTCACCGGGGAGCTGTTTTTT. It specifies CASSPSLRTGLTGELFF.

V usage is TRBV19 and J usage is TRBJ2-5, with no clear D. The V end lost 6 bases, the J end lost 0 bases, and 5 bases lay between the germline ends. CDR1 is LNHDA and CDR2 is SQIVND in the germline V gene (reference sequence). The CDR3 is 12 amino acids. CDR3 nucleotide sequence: TGTGCCAGTAGGGGCAACCAAGAGACCCAGTACTTC. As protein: CASRGNQETQYF.

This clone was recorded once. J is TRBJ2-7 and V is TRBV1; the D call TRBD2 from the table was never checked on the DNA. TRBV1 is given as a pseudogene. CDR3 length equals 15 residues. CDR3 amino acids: CTSSQGTSGCYEQYF. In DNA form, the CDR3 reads TGCACCAGCAGCCAAGGGACTAGCGGGTGCTACGAGCAGTACTTC.

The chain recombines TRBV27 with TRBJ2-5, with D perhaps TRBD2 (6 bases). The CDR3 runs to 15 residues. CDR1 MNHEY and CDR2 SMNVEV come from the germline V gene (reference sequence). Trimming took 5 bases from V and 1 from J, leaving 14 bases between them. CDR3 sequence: CASSTLSGPQETQYF. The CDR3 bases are TGTGCCAGCAGTACACTCAGCGGGCCCCAAGAGACCCAGTACTTC.

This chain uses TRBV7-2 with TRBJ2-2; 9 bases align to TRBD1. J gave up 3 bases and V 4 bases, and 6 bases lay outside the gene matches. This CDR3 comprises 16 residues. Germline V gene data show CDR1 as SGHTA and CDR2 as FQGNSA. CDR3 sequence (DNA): TGTGCCAGCAGCTCGTGGACAGGGGAATACACCGGGGAGCTGTTTTTT. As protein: CASSSWTGEYTGELFF.

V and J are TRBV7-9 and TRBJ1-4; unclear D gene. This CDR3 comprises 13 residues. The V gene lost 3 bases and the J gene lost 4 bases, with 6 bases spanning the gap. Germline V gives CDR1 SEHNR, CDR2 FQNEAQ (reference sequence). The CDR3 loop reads CASSLNSNEKLFF. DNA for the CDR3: TGTGCCAGCAGCTTGAACAGTAATGAAAAACTGTTTTTT.

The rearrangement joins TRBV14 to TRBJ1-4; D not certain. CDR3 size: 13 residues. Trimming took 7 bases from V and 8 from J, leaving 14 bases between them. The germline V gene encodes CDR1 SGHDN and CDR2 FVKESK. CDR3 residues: CASNTGRGEKLFF. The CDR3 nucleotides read TGTGCCAGCAACACGGGGAGAGGGGAAAAACTGTTTTTT.

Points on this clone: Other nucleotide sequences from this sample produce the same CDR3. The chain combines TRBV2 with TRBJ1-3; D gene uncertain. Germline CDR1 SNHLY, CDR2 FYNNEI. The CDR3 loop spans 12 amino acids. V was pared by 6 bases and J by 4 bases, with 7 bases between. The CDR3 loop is CASRVSGNTIYF. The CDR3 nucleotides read TGTGCCAGCAGAGTAAGCGGAAACACCATATATTTT.

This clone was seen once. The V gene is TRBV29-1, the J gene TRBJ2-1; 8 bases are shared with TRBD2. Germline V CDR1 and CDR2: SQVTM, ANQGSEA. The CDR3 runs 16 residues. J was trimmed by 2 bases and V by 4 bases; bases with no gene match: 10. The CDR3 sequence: CSVVREGPMAYNEQFF. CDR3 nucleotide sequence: TGCAGCGTTGTCCGGGAGGGACCCATGGCCTACAATGAGCAGTTCTTC.

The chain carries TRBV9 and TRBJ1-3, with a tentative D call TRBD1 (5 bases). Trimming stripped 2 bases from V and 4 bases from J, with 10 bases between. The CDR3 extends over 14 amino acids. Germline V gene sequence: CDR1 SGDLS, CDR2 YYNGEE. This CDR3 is CASSVGTLGNTIYF. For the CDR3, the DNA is TGTGCCAGCAGCGTTGGGACTCTAGGAAACACCATATATTTT.